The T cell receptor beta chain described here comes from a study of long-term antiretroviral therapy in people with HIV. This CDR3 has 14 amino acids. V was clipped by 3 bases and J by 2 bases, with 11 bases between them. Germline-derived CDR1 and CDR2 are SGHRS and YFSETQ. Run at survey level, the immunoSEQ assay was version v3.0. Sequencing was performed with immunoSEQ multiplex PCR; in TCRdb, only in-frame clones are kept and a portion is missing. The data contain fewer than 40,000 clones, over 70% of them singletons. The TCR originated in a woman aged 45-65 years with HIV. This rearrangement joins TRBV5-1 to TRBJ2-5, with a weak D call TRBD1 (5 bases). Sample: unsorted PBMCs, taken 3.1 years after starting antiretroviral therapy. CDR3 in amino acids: CASSYGHEQETQYF. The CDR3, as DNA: TGCGCCAGCAGCTATGGACACGAGCAAGAGACCCAGTACTTC. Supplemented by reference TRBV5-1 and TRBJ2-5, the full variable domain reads KAGVTQTPRYLIKTRGQQVTLSCSPISGHRSVSWYQQTPGQGLQFLFEYFSETQRNKGNFPGRFSGRQFSNSRSEMNVSTLELGDSALYLCASSYGHEQETQYFGPGTRLLVL.